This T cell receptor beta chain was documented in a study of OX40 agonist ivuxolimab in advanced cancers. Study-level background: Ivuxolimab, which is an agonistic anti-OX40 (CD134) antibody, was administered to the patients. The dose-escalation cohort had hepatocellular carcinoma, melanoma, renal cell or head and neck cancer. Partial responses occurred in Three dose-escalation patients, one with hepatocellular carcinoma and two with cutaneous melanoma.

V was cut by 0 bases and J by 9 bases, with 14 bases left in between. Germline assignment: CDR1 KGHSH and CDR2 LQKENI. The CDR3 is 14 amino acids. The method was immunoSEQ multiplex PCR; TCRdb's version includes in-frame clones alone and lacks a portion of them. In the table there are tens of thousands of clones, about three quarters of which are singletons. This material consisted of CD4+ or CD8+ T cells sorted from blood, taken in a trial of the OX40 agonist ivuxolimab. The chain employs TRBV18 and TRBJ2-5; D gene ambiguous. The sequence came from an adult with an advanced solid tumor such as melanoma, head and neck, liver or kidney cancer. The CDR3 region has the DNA TGTGCCAGCTCACCACCAGGCCAGTTAATGGCCCAGTACTTC. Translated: CASSPPGQLMAQYF.